This TCR beta chain was sequenced during a study of T cells in Graves' hyperthyroidism and ophthalmopathy. This clonotype showed up many times. Each person with ophthalmopathy scored at least 3 on the Clinical Activity Score, reached NOSPECS grade 4 or higher, and had been ill under 3 months. Amplified TCR beta CDR3 regions derived from RNA transcripts. With the HTBI primer set, the TCR CDR3 went through a first round of RT-PCR. TCRdb re-called the multiplex PCR reads with MiXCR, one entry per CDR3 protein. Here the sample spans about 590,000 distinct CDR3 sequences, 14% being singletons. CDR1 DFQATT and CDR2 SNEGSKA come from the germline V gene (reference sequence). The V gene lost 0 bases and the J gene lost 4 bases, with 14 bases spanning the gap. The CDR3 is 15 amino acids.

Sequencing input: blood. The receptor was isolated from a woman in her late teens or twenties with Graves' ophthalmopathy. This chain uses TRBV20-1 with TRBJ2-3; D may be TRBD2 (6 bases). CDR3 residues: CSARDSGGTPDTQYF. CDR3 sequence (DNA): TGCAGTGCTAGAGATAGCGGAGGCACGCCAGATACGCAGTATTTT.